The T cell receptor (beta chain) described here comes from a study of T cell changes during pregnancy in multiple sclerosis. Using immunoSEQ multiplex PCR, the repertoire was profiled, and TCRdb retains in-frame clones only, with some absent. This sample carries 85,000 to 100,000 clones, 75% to 95% of them seen once, and the ten largest clones take approximately 0.97%. Per the germline V gene, CDR1 is SGHRS and CDR2 is YFSETQ. V shed 4 bases, J shed 3 bases, and the junction held 9 bases outside the gene matches. This CDR3 has 16 residues. The chain employs TRBV5-1 and TRBJ2-7; 11 nucleotides line up with TRBD2. The sequences come from peripheral blood, collected before pregnancy. The TCR sequence derives from a female donor with multiple sclerosis, enrolled in a pregnancy study. The CDR3: CASSLSTSGTVYEQYF. In nucleotides, the CDR3 is TGCGCCAGCAGCCTTTCGACTAGCGGGACTGTCTACGAGCAGTACTTC.